The 5 T cell receptor beta chains below all came from one sample that was sequenced in a study of T cells in Graves' hyperthyroidism and ophthalmopathy. From RNA transcripts, TCR beta CDR3 regions were amplified. HTBI primers were the set used in a first-round RT-PCR of the TCR CDR3. TCRdb fed the multiplex PCR reads into MiXCR, producing one record per CDR3 protein. The sample has some 200,000 distinct CDR3 sequences; 17% are singletons. Specimen: blood. Source of these receptors: a woman between 45 and 65 years old with Graves' hyperthyroidism.

Notes on this clonotype: Germline is not matched at one junction end, which may reflect a read error. This chain uses TRBV11-2 with TRBJ2-5; 8 positions match TRBD2. The CDR3 totals 15 residues. Germline V gives CDR1 SGHAT, CDR2 FQNNGV. This CDR3 reads CASSTTSERQETQHF. As DNA, the CDR3 is TGTGCCAGCAGCACGACTAGCGAGAGACAGGAGACCCAGCACTTC. Combining the CDR3 with reference TRBV11-2 and TRBJ2-5 gives the whole variable domain EAGVAQSPRYKIIEKRQSVAFWCNPISGHATLYWYQQILGQGPKLLIQFQNNGVVDDSQLPKDRFSAERLKGVDSTLKIQPAKLEDSAVYLCASSTTSERQETQHFGPGTRLLVL.

In its sample, this clonotype was seen many times. The J gene is TRBJ2-1, the V gene TRBV29-1, with D perhaps given as TRBD1 or TRBD2 (5 bases each). This CDR3 comprises 13 residues. Germline CDR1 and CDR2: SQVTM and ANQGSEA. V lost 7 bases and J lost 9, with 19 bases in between. The CDR3 loop is CSAWDAEGIEQFF. CDR3 coding DNA: TGCAGCGCCTGGGACGCCGAGGGGATTGAGCAGTTCTTC.

There are a few counts of this clonotype. The gene calls are TRBV29-1 and TRBJ2-7; D is ambiguous. The CDR3 loop spans 13 amino acids. The ends were cut back, 5 bases at V and 6 bases at J, with 17 bases in the middle. Germline CDR1 SQVTM, CDR2 ANQGSEA. CDR3 DNA sequence: TGCAGCGTTCCGATGGGCCCGGGTAGCGAGCAGTACTTC. Translation: CSVPMGPGSEQYF.

This clonotype came up many times. The rearrangement uses TRBV24-1 and TRBJ2-1, with 9 bases identical to TRBD2. After removal of 3 bases from V and 1 base from J, the junction contained 3 bases not matched to a gene. The CDR3 has 16 residues. Germline assignment: CDR1 KGHDR and CDR2 SFDVKD. The CDR3 DNA reads as TGTGCCACCAGTGATACCAGCGGGAGGTCCTACAATGAGCAGTTCTTC. This gives the protein CATSDTSGRSYNEQFF.

This chain joins TRBV4-2 and TRBJ2-5; the D gene is possibly TRBD1 (5 bases). This CDR3 spans 14 amino acids. From germline, CDR1 is LGHNA and CDR2 YNFKEQ. Trimming removed 0 bases at V and 4 bases at J, with 9 bases between. The CDR3 sequence is CASSQEGPAETQYF. The CDR3 DNA reads TGTGCCAGCAGCCAAGAGGGGCCTGCAGAGACCCAGTACTTC.